The source of this TCR beta chain is a study of blood T cell repertoires in COVID-19. The CDR3 contains 16 residues. CDR1 and CDR2 from the germline V gene are SEHNR and FQNEAQ (reference sequence). The germline V and J ends were trimmed by 2 bases and 0 bases, with 10 bases remaining between them. Profiling relied on immunoSEQ multiplex PCR, and the TCRdb table lists in-frame clones only, not all of them. The sample lists about 400,000 clones, 88% occurring once. The table lists this clone with a count of one. Clinical histories supplied by participants themselves formed the basis of cohort assignment.

Sequences were obtained from PBMCs or T cells enriched from blood (not recorded which). V is TRBV7-9 and J is TRBJ2-2; a weak D match, TRBD1 (5 bases). The TCR originated in a woman aged 40-49 years with acute COVID-19. CDR3 coding DNA: TGTGCCAGCAGCTTACCCCCCAGGGCGAACACCGGGGAGCTGTTTTTT. It codes for CASSLPPRANTGELFF.